Sequencing of this T cell receptor (beta chain) was carried out in a study of cytomegalovirus exposure and HLA in healthy donors. Notes on the study in general: In vitro, a few CMV-associated chains proved specific for CMV antigens. It was reportedly the case that the classifier diagnosed cytomegalovirus status with high specificity and sensitivity.

These donors were members of the approximately 110-subject validation cohort, a group separate from the roughly 670-subject first cohort. Some clones are missing from TCRdb's copy, which holds only in-frame ones; the method was immunoSEQ multiplex PCR. This sample has 150,000 to 200,000 clones; 70% to 90% occur once, and the top ten carry around 2.4%. About this clone itself: The antigen remains undetermined.

Germline CDR1 and CDR2: KGHSH and LQKENI. V lost 3 bases, J lost 4 bases, and 15 bases lay in between. The CDR3 length is 16 residues. This TCR was sampled from a young woman in good health and CMV-seronegative. The specimen was PBMCs. The V gene is TRBV18, the J gene TRBJ2-2; D may be TRBD1 (6 bases). CDR3 nucleotides: TGTGCCAGCTCACCCGTAAACAGGGATCCCACCGGGGAGCTGTTTTTT. Residues: CASSPVNRDPTGELFF.